This passage covers 32 T cell receptor beta chains from one sample sequenced in a study of metastatic and nonmetastatic thyroid tumors. Patients were all untreated before their thyroid surgery. TCRdb reanalyzed the PCR reads via MiXCR. The profile shows approximately 26,000 clones, approximately 24% of them singletons. Sequencing was done on a sample of blood. These receptors were taken from a female donor with papillary thyroid cancer or a benign thyroid nodule (not recorded which). Some clones in this sample may be carry-over from other donors' samples.

This clone was detected a few times. This chain uses TRBV6-1 with TRBJ2-7, with D possibly TRBD2 on 6 matching bases. CDR3 length equals 12 residues. Germline CDR1 is MNHNS and CDR2 is SASEGT. Trimming took off 7 bases at V and 5 bases at J, with 12 bases between the two ends. CDR3 nucleotides: TGTGCCAGCACGCCCGGGGGTCACGAGCAGTACTTC. Translated: CASTPGGHEQYF.

This clone appeared a few times. The rearrangement joins TRBV10-2 to TRBJ2-7; 10 bases match TRBD2. The V and J ends lost 6 bases and 4 bases, in that order; junction bases with no gene match: 0. The germline CDR1 and CDR2 sequences are WSHSY and SAAADI. CDR3 length equals 12 residues. CDR3: CASRTSGYEQYF. The DNA for the CDR3 is TGCGCCAGCAGGACTAGCGGGTACGAGCAGTACTTC.

This clone has at least ten counts. This chain joins TRBV18 and TRBJ1-1, with a weak D call TRBD1 (6 bases). With 6 bases removed from V and 5 bases from J, the gap between germline ends came to 16 bases. Germline V gives CDR1 KGHSH, CDR2 LQKENI. CDR3 length: 14 amino acids. The CDR3, as DNA: TGTGCCAGCTCGTCCCGGGACATACGGACTGAAGCTTTCTTT. As protein: CASSSRDIRTEAFF.

This clone appeared many times. This may arise from a read error, as a much more abundant clone is one base away. DNA of the CDR3: TGTGCCTGGATTAGGCAGGACAACACCGAGGAGCTGTTTTTT. Its translation: CAWIRQDNTEELFF. This chain uses TRBV30 with TRBJ2-2; TRBD1 is a possible D gene (5 bases). CDR3 length: 14 amino acids. Germline V gene data show CDR1 as GTSNPN and CDR2 as SVGIG (reference sequence). The full variable domain, with the rest looked up from reference TRBV30 and TRBJ2-2, is SQTIHQWPATLVQPVGSPLSLECTVEGTSNPNLYWYRQAAGRGLQLLFYSVGIGQISSEVPQNLSASRPQDRQFILSSKKLLLSDSGFYLCAWIRQDNTEELFFGEGSRLTVL.

This clone was picked up many times. The chain has TRBV3-1 and TRBJ1-1; D may be TRBD1 (6 bases). CDR1 and CDR2 (germline): LGHDT, YNNKEL (reference sequence). Deletions cut 1 base from V and 6 bases from J, with 18 bases between. The length of the CDR3 is 16 residues. CDR3 region: CASSQVRAGVQAEAFF. The CDR3 nucleotides read TGTGCCAGCAGCCAAGTCCGGGCAGGGGTACAGGCTGAAGCTTTCTTT.

The V gene is TRBV20-1, the J gene TRBJ1-5, with D perhaps matching TRBD1 (6 bases). The germline V gene encodes CDR1 DFQATT and CDR2 SNEGSKA (reference sequence). The ends were cut back, 3 bases at V and 2 bases at J, with 17 bases in the middle. The CDR3 spans 16 residues. The CDR3, as DNA: TGCAGTGCTAGTATCGATCCAGGGGCGGGCAATCAGCCCCAGCATTTT. Translating it yields CSASIDPGAGNQPQHF.

This clone was found many times. The chain has TRBV20-1 and TRBJ2-1; 11 bases map to TRBD2. Trimming removed 0 bases from V and 5 bases from J; junction bases left unmatched: 6. The CDR3 sequence is 16 residues long. The V gene's germline CDR1 is DFQATT and CDR2 SNEGSKA (reference sequence). DNA of the CDR3: TGCAGTGCTAGAGATACTAGCGGGAGAGGGGACAATGAGCAGTTCTTC. It translates to CSARDTSGRGDNEQFF.

The V gene is TRBV4-3, the J gene TRBJ2-2; TRBD2 matches 13 bases. Germline CDR1 LGHNA, CDR2 YSLEER. The V gene end was trimmed by 4 bases and the J gene end by 7 bases; junction bases not matched to a gene: 6. This CDR3 comprises 16 residues. Here the CDR3 reads CASSLSGTSGVGELFF. The DNA for the CDR3 is TGCGCCAGCAGCCTCTCCGGGACTAGCGGGGTCGGGGAGCTGTTTTTT.

Remarks on this clone: Mismatch with germline at one junction end may stem from a read error. The gene calls are TRBV6-2 or TRBV6-3 and TRBJ2-7; D gene uncertain. The V gene's germline CDR1 is MNHEY and CDR2 SVGEGT. This CDR3 is 12 amino acids long. The CDR3 DNA is TGTGCCACCAGGTACAGCCACTACGATCAGTACTTC. Translating gives CATRYSHYDQYF.

This chain connects TRBV13 to TRBJ1-1; TRBD1 matches 10 bases. The CDR3 is made up of 15 amino acids. Unmatched junction bases numbered 13, after V lost 5 bases and J lost 10 bases. The V gene's germline CDR1 is PRHDT and CDR2 FYEKMQ (reference sequence). The CDR3 sequence: CASSPKDRGSLAAFF. The CDR3 nucleotides are TGTGCCAGCAGCCCTAAGGACAGGGGGAGTTTGGCAGCTTTCTTT.

This clone has just a few counts. This chain joins TRBV28 and TRBJ2-1, with TRBD1 matching 10 bases. There are 16 residues in the CDR3. CDR1 MDHEN and CDR2 SYDVKM come from the germline V gene. J was trimmed by 4 bases and V by 2 bases; bases with no gene match: 5. CDR3 sequence (DNA): TGTGCCAGCAGTTTAGGGACAGGGGATAGGTACAATGAGCAGTTCTTC. Residues: CASSLGTGDRYNEQFF.

This clone showed up many times. In DNA, the CDR3 is TGTGCCAGCAGCATCGGACTAGCTCGAGCAGATACGCAGTATTTT. It is translated as CASSIGLARADTQYF. The chain uses TRBV9 and TRBJ2-3; 8 bases line up with TRBD2. In germline, CDR1 is SGDLS, CDR2 YYNGEE. Trimming cost V 4 bases and J 4 bases; bases outside gene matches: 8. The CDR3 totals 15 residues.

V usage is TRBV7-8 and J usage is TRBJ1-2; tentative D call: TRBD1 (6 bases). Germline assignment: CDR1 SGHVS and CDR2 FQNEAQ. This CDR3 has 17 residues. The ends were cut back, 0 bases at V and 8 bases at J, with 22 bases in the middle. The CDR3 reads CASSLAESGPGVIGYTF. In DNA, the CDR3 is TGTGCCAGCAGCTTAGCGGAGTCGGGTCCAGGGGTGATCGGCTACACCTTC.

In its sample, this clone is medium-sized. The rearrangement joins TRBV30 to TRBJ1-5; D not certain. The CDR3 contains 13 residues. CDR1 is GTSNPN, CDR2 SVGIG, per germline (reference sequence). V was clipped by 0 bases and J by 7 bases, with 10 bases between them. The CDR3 loop is CAWSVGGEQPQHF. The CDR3 DNA reads TGTGCCTGGAGTGTAGGAGGCGAGCAGCCCCAGCATTTT.

This clone was found many times. This sequence joins TRBV2 and TRBJ2-2, with TRBD2 as a possible D gene (6 bases). Trimming left V 6 bases short and J 0 bases short, with 11 bases between. The CDR3 covers 15 residues. Germline V gene sequence: CDR1 SNHLY, CDR2 FYNNEI. DNA of the CDR3: TGTGCCAGCAGCTTAACTAGCACGAACACCGGGGAGCTGTTTTTT. It yields the protein CASSLTSTNTGELFF. The full variable domain, rest sourced from reference TRBV2 and TRBJ2-2, is EPEVTQTPSHQVTQMGQEVILRCVPISNHLYFYWYRQILGQKVEFLVSFYNNEISEKSEIFDDQFSVERPDGSNFTLKIRSTKLEDSAMYFCASSLTSTNTGELFFGEGSRLTVL.

This clone is medium-sized by share. The rearrangement uses TRBV13 and TRBJ2-7; TRBD2 agrees at 13 bases. The CDR3 runs 19 residues. Germline-derived CDR1 and CDR2 are PRHDT and FYEKMQ (reference sequence). V gave up 4 bases and J gave up 7 bases; unmatched junction bases: 19. The CDR3 nucleotides read TGTGCCAGCAGCTCACCAACGGGACAGGTGACTAGCGGGAGGATAGAGCAGTACTTC. This codes for CASSSPTGQVTSGRIEQYF.

The J gene is TRBJ2-7, the V gene TRBV11-1, with D perhaps TRBD1 or TRBD2 (6 bases each). This CDR3 contains 18 residues. V was trimmed by 2 bases and J by 1 base, leaving 21 bases between them. The germline V gene has CDR1 SGHAT and CDR2 FQDESV (reference sequence). DNA for the CDR3: TGTGCCAGCAGCTTAAAGGAGGGGGGTGGTAAGTATTCCTACGAGCAGTACGTC. Protein sequence: CASSLKEGGGKYSYEQYV.

The chain carries TRBV20-1 and TRBJ1-1; the match to TRBD1 covers 9 bases. CDR3 length equals 16 residues. From germline, CDR1 is DFQATT and CDR2 SNEGSKA (reference sequence). V lost 5 bases to trimming and J lost 5 bases; unmatched junction nucleotides: 15. CDR3 in amino acids: CSAGPSGTGRGTEAFF. CDR3 sequence (DNA): TGCAGTGCTGGGCCCTCCGGGACAGGGAGGGGGACTGAAGCTTTCTTT.

This clone has ten or more counts. The chain uses TRBV6-4 and TRBJ2-3; D might be TRBD2 (6 bases). V lost 3 bases, J lost 2 bases, and 12 bases lay in between. There are 15 residues in the CDR3. The germline gives CDR1 MRHNA, CDR2 SNTAGT. The CDR3 reads CASSERTTSTDTQYF. As DNA, the CDR3 is TGTGCCAGCAGTGAGAGGACTACCTCCACAGATACGCAGTATTTT.

This clone was recorded once. The rearrangement links TRBV7-3 to TRBJ1-1; D ambiguous. The CDR3 has 13 amino acids. With 2 bases removed from V and 5 bases from J, the gap between germline ends came to 9 bases. Germline values: CDR1 SGHTA, CDR2 FQGTGA. This CDR3 reads CASSLSWGTEAFF. The CDR3 region has the DNA TGTGCCAGCAGCTTATCCTGGGGAACTGAAGCTTTCTTT.

The chain recombines TRBV20-1 with TRBJ1-1, with D perhaps matching TRBD1 (5 bases). The V end was cut by 7 bases, the J end by 7 bases, with 19 bases between. The CDR3 consists of 13 residues. CDR1 and CDR2 from the germline V gene are DFQATT and SNEGSKA (reference sequence). CDR3 amino acids: CSDRKGITGEAFF. The CDR3 DNA reads as TGCAGTGACAGGAAAGGAATTACGGGTGAAGCTTTCTTT.

This clone turned up a few times. V usage is TRBV6-5 and J usage is TRBJ2-1; 8 nucleotides match TRBD2. Trimming removed 2 bases from V and 9 bases from J; junction bases left unmatched: 3. CDR3 size: 13 residues. Germline values: CDR1 MNHEY, CDR2 SVGAGI. The CDR3 is CASSYRGGIEQFF. The CDR3 DNA reads TGTGCCAGCAGTTACCGGGGGGGGATTGAGCAGTTCTTC.

Worth noting for this clone: Germline is not matched at one junction end, which may reflect a read error. This chain links TRBV6-6 with TRBJ2-1; 8 bases match TRBD2. The CDR3 extends over 13 amino acids. CDR1 and CDR2 from the germline V gene are MNHNY and SVGAGI (reference sequence). The CDR3 DNA follows: TGTGCCAGAAGTTACGGGGCTAGCGGGCCCAAGTCCTTC. Amino acid sequence: CARSYGASGPKSF.

This clone is medium-sized (0.01 to 0.1%) in the sample. V and J are TRBV6-1 and TRBJ2-7; D remains ambiguous. Trimming cost V 1 base and J 1 base, with 11 bases left between them. The germline V gene encodes CDR1 MNHNS and CDR2 SASEGT. The CDR3 runs 15 residues. CDR3 coding DNA: TGTGCCAGCAGTGAAGTCGGATCCGCTTCCTACGAGCAGTACGTC. It encodes CASSEVGSASYEQYV.

In its sample, this clone was seen a few times. One end of the junction does not line up with germline, which may come from a read error. The chain is built from TRBV15 and TRBJ1-5, with D possibly being TRBD1 (6 bases). The CDR3 is 14 amino acids. CDR1 and CDR2 from the germline V gene are LNHNV and YYDKDF (reference sequence). The CDR3 loop reads CVTSRIEGGQPQHF. CDR3 nucleotide sequence: TGTGTCACCAGCAGAATTGAGGGGGGTCAGCCCCAGCATTTT.

At least ten counts were recorded for this clone. A much larger clone sits a single nucleotide away, making a read error possible. The chain is built from TRBV7-9 and TRBJ2-3; D uncertain. The CDR3 has 11 residues. Germline V gene lookup returns CDR1 SEHNR and CDR2 FQNEAQ (reference sequence). DNA of the CDR3: TGTGCCCGCAGCATCGGAGATACGCAGTATTTT. Protein sequence: CARSIGDTQYF.

On this clone: The missing conserved phenylalanine or tryptophan at the end of this CDR3 makes a read error likely. Because the CDR3's place on the DNA is in doubt, the DNA is left out and the CDR3 is given as listed by TCRdb. The gene calls are TRBV11-1 and TRBJ2-3; TRBD2 reflects the table's D call only, with no check against the DNA. The V gene's germline CDR1 is SGHAT and CDR2 FQDESV (reference sequence). The CDR3 spans 17 residues, counting both ends. CDR3 region: CASSFIGSNPGTDTHYS.

This clone has at least ten counts. The chain combines TRBV19 with TRBJ2-5, with D possibly TRBD2 on 5 matching bases. The CDR3 has 16 amino acids. Trimming removed 4 bases at V and 0 bases at J, with 15 bases between. Germline CDR1 LNHDA, CDR2 SQIVND (reference sequence). The CDR3 nucleotides are TGTGCCAGTAGTAGTAATACTAGGATATACCAAGAGACCCAGTACTTC. Its translation: CASSSNTRIYQETQYF.

Note on this clone: A junction boundary mismatches the germline segment, possibly from a read error. The chain combines TRBV11-2 with TRBJ2-3, with D possibly matching TRBD2 (6 bases). This CDR3 is 18 amino acids long. Germline CDR1 reads SGHAT; CDR2 reads FQNNGV. The DNA for the CDR3 is TGTGCCAGCAGCTTAGACTATGGCGGGATGTCGGTCACATATACGCAGTATTTT. Its translation: CASSLDYGGMSVTYTQYF.

The rearrangement joins TRBV13 to TRBJ2-2; 8 positions match TRBD2. The CDR3 loop spans 16 amino acids. Per the germline V gene, CDR1 is PRHDT and CDR2 is FYEKMQ (reference sequence). V lost 5 bases and J lost 3; bases outside the gene matches: 8. CDR3 DNA sequence: TGTGCCAGCAGCACGCCGGGGGGGTCGGACACCGGGGAGCTGTTTTTT. Translated: CASSTPGGSDTGELFF.

This clone was found once. The chain carries TRBV11-2 and TRBJ2-1, with 7 positions matching TRBD2. CDR3 length: 15 amino acids. Germline CDR1 SGHAT, CDR2 FQNNGV. V shed 4 bases, J shed 10 bases, and the junction held 13 bases outside the gene matches. CDR3 amino acids: CASSSGALAVREQFF. The CDR3 bases are TGTGCCAGCAGCTCTGGGGCGCTAGCGGTCCGGGAGCAGTTCTTC. Drawing the rest from reference TRBV11-2 and TRBJ2-1, the complete variable domain is EAGVAQSPRYKIIEKRQSVAFWCNPISGHATLYWYQQILGQGPKLLIQFQNNGVVDDSQLPKDRFSAERLKGVDSTLKIQPAKLEDSAVYLCASSSGALAVREQFFGPGTRLTVL.

V and J are TRBV11-2 and TRBJ2-3; D unresolved. There are 13 residues in the CDR3. Trimming removed 5 bases from V and 3 bases from J, with 9 bases in between. Per germline, CDR1 SGHAT and CDR2 FQNNGV. The CDR3 here is CASSLVPTDTQYF. CDR3 nucleotide sequence: TGTGCCAGCAGCCTAGTACCTACAGATACGCAGTATTTT.